The 13 T cell receptor beta chains below were found in one sample sequenced in a study of T-cell memory formation after mild COVID-19. TCRdb processed the 5' RACE reads anew with MiXCR; each CDR3 protein has one entry. The sample has about 180,000 distinct CDR3 sequences, about a fifth seen once. Sequencing was performed on PBMCs or a T cell subset sorted from them (not recorded which). The source of these receptors is a man younger than 35 who had mild COVID-19 (a few samples of this study predate the infection). Cell type and time point are not known.

A few counts support this clonotype. The chain links TRBV7-9 to TRBJ2-1; tentative D call: TRBD2 (6 bases). Germline V gene lookup returns CDR1 SEHNR and CDR2 FQNEAQ (reference sequence). Trimming removed 8 bases from V and 0 bases from J, with 14 bases in between. The CDR3 totals 15 residues. CDR3 region: CASFPAGFSYNEQFF. The CDR3 DNA follows: TGTGCCAGCTTTCCCGCGGGGTTCTCCTACAATGAGCAGTTCTTC.

Ten or more counts support this clonotype. The V gene is TRBV15, the J gene TRBJ2-5; D gene ambiguous. The germline V gene encodes CDR1 LNHNV and CDR2 YYDKDF (reference sequence). The CDR3 totals 12 residues. Between the trimmed V and J ends, which lost 0 bases and 5 bases, there was a span of 4 bases. CDR3 in DNA: TGTGCCACCAGCAGAGATTTGGAGACCCAGTACTTC. Its translation is CATSRDLETQYF.

V gene TRBV3-1 combines with J gene TRBJ2-6; D possibly corresponds to TRBD2 (5 bases). Germline V gene data show CDR1 as LGHDT and CDR2 as YNNKEL (reference sequence). CDR3 length: 15 residues. Trimming shortened V by 4 bases and J by 4 bases, and 11 bases separated the two germline ends. Here the CDR3 DNA reads TGTGCCAGCAGCCCTCCCGAGCGGGGGGCCAACGTCCTGACTTTC. The encoded protein is CASSPPERGANVLTF.

The rearrangement links TRBV4-3 to TRBJ1-2; D may be TRBD1 (5 bases). Per the germline V gene, CDR1 is LGHNA and CDR2 is YSLEER. This CDR3 spans 14 amino acids. V was pared by 4 bases and J by 4 bases, with 13 bases between. CDR3 nucleotides: TGCGCCAGCAGCCGTGGAACAGGCCCCTATGGCTACACCTTC. Translation: CASSRGTGPYGYTF.

This clonotype was detected ten times or more. V usage is TRBV5-6 and J usage is TRBJ2-7; no clear D. The V and J ends lost 4 bases and 3 bases respectively, with 14 bases between them. Per the germline V gene, CDR1 is SGHDT and CDR2 is YYEEEE. The CDR3 totals 14 residues. CDR3 loop: CASSNPTRIYEQYV. The CDR3 DNA follows: TGTGCCAGCAGCAACCCCACAAGGATCTACGAGCAGTACGTC.

This clonotype was detected many times. The chain is built from TRBV4-3 and TRBJ2-5, with TRBD1 identical over 7 bases. The V and J ends lost 6 bases and 5 bases, in that order; junction bases with no gene match: 6. The CDR3 has 13 residues. Germline CDR1 is LGHNA and CDR2 is YSLEER. The CDR3 sequence: CASSQDRRETQYF. The DNA for the CDR3 is TGCGCCAGCAGTCAGGACAGGAGGGAGACCCAGTACTTC.

This clonotype occurred a few times. The chain uses TRBV18 and TRBJ2-1, with 8 bases aligning to TRBD1. The CDR3 has 15 amino acids. Germline V gives CDR1 KGHSH, CDR2 LQKENI. The junction had 9 bases not matched to a gene; V was cut back by 4 bases and J by 7 bases. This CDR3 is CASSLRETGVNEQFF. DNA of the CDR3: TGTGCCAGCTCACTGAGGGAGACAGGGGTAAATGAGCAGTTCTTC.

The chain recombines TRBV20-1 with TRBJ1-1; D unresolved. The CDR3 has 13 residues. Trimming cost V 3 bases and J 1 base, with 9 bases left between them. Germline V gene lookup returns CDR1 DFQATT and CDR2 SNEGSKA (reference sequence). The CDR3 here is CSARTLGNTEAFF. CDR3 DNA: TGCAGTGCTAGGACCTTGGGGAACACTGAAGCTTTCTTT.

The genes are TRBV4-1 and TRBJ1-2, with D uncertain. Germline loops: CDR1 MGHRA, CDR2 YSYEKL. Between the trimmed V and J ends, which lost 1 base and 2 bases, there was a span of 11 bases. The CDR3 contains 15 residues. CDR3 sequence reads: CASSQGSLGNYGYTF. The DNA of the CDR3 is TGCGCCAGCAGCCAAGGTTCTTTGGGGAACTATGGCTACACCTTC.

The chain has TRBV4-1 and TRBJ1-1; TRBD1 is a possible D gene (5 bases). The CDR3 is 16 residues long. CDR1 is MGHRA and CDR2 is YSYEKL in the germline V gene. V gave up 0 bases and J gave up 0 bases, with 11 bases separating them. The DNA for the CDR3 is TGCGCCAGCAGCCAAGAACCTGACAGACTGAACACTGAAGCTTTCTTT. Protein: CASSQEPDRLNTEAFF.

The rearrangement links TRBV6-4 to TRBJ2-7; D is unclear. The germline V and J ends were trimmed by 5 bases and 9 bases, with 11 bases remaining between them. Germline CDR1 reads MRHNA; CDR2 reads SNTAGT. This CDR3 comprises 11 residues. The CDR3 here is CASSTGPGQYF. CDR3 nucleotide sequence: TGTGCCAGCAGTACCGGGCCCGGGCAGTACTTC.

There are a few counts of this clonotype. For the CDR3, the DNA is TGTGCCAGCATGGATCGGGGGGCAGAGGACAAAAACATTCAGTACTTC. It specifies CASMDRGAEDKNIQYF. This chain joins TRBV6-2 or TRBV6-3 and TRBJ2-4; a weak D match, TRBD2 (7 bases). CDR3 length: 16 residues. Between the trimmed V and J ends, which lost 7 bases and 3 bases, there was a span of 19 bases. The germline gives CDR1 MNHEY, CDR2 SVGEGT.

This clonotype came up a few times. The rearrangement links TRBV2 to TRBJ2-1, with a possible D match to TRBD2 (5 bases). This CDR3 contains 14 residues. The germline V gene encodes CDR1 SNHLY and CDR2 FYNNEI. V was trimmed by 8 bases and J by 9 bases, leaving 20 bases between them. This CDR3 reads CASVMGIGVPEQFF. DNA of the CDR3: TGTGCCAGCGTTATGGGGATCGGGGTCCCTGAGCAGTTCTTC.